Below are 13 T cell receptor beta chains sequenced from a single sample in a study of blood T cell repertoires in COVID-19. The protocol was immunoSEQ multiplex PCR, while the TCRdb copy is restricted to in-frame clones and leaves out a portion. The table includes just over 300,000 clones, roughly 90% detected once. The sample consisted of peripheral blood. The origin of the receptors is a woman aged 25 to 45 with COVID-19, enrolled during active disease.

The chain couples TRBV19 to TRBJ2-2, with D hard to call. CDR1 is LNHDA, CDR2 SQIVND, per germline (reference sequence). Deletions cut 1 base from V and 3 bases from J, with 6 bases between. The CDR3 length is 14 residues. The CDR3: CASSIAADTGELFF. For the CDR3, the DNA is TGTGCCAGTAGTATAGCGGCGGACACCGGGGAGCTGTTTTTT.

The rearrangement uses TRBV18 and TRBJ2-2, with 8 bases fitting TRBD1. V was pared by 1 base and J by 4 bases, with 5 bases of the junction left unmatched. There are 16 residues in the CDR3. The germline V gene encodes CDR1 KGHSH and CDR2 LQKENI. CDR3 sequence reads: CASSPLGQGFTGELFF. The CDR3 DNA is TGTGCCAGCTCACCACTAGGACAGGGTTTCACCGGGGAGCTGTTTTTT.

DNA for the CDR3: TGTGCCAGCAGCCCAGCATACGGGAAGAACACTGAAGCTTTCTTT. It encodes CASSPAYGKNTEAFF. This chain uses TRBV7-2 with TRBJ1-1; D remains ambiguous. Germline lookup yields CDR1 SGHTA and CDR2 FQGNSA. The ends were cut back, 5 bases at V and 1 base at J, with 14 bases in the middle. This CDR3 comprises 15 residues.

The J gene is TRBJ2-1, the V gene TRBV19; 8 nucleotides line up with TRBD2. The CDR3 has 16 residues. V lost 7 bases to trimming and J lost 6 bases; unmatched junction nucleotides: 14. Germline CDR1 is LNHDA and CDR2 is SQIVND (reference sequence). The CDR3 DNA reads as TGTGCCAGTACCCCGGTCGGGGGGGGCCCTTTCAATGAGCAGTTCTTC. Encoded protein: CASTPVGGGPFNEQFF.

A single count supports this clone. The chain carries TRBV5-8 and TRBJ2-5; D gene ambiguous. The CDR3 is made up of 14 amino acids. Germline V gene sequence: CDR1 SGHTS, CDR2 YDEGEE. With 2 bases removed from V and 0 bases from J, the gap between germline ends came to 8 bases. The CDR3: CASSLRSNQETQYF. The CDR3 region has the DNA TGTGCCAGCAGCTTAAGGAGTAACCAAGAGACCCAGTACTTC.

The chain couples TRBV18 to TRBJ2-2; maybe TRBD1 (5 bases). The V end lost 2 bases, the J end lost 6 bases, and 16 bases lay between the germline ends. CDR1 and CDR2 (germline): KGHSH, LQKENI. The CDR3 has 16 amino acids. For the CDR3, the DNA is TGTGCCAGCTCACCAAATTTAAAGGGGTTCTCCGGGGAGCTGTTTTTT. Translated, it gives CASSPNLKGFSGELFF.

The chain uses TRBV2 and TRBJ1-5; D is possibly TRBD1 (5 bases). Germline V gives CDR1 SNHLY, CDR2 FYNNEI. The CDR3 runs to 13 residues. Trimming cost V 1 base and J 10 bases, with 11 bases left between them. DNA for the CDR3: TGTGCCAGCAGTGAAGAATTAGGGGTCCCCCAGCATTTT. Protein sequence: CASSEELGVPQHF.

This chain joins TRBV12-3 or TRBV12-4 and TRBJ2-3; TRBD2 matches 8 bases. The V and J ends lost 5 bases and 8 bases, in that order; junction bases with no gene match: 3. This CDR3 comprises 12 residues. The CDR3 is CASSQLAVTQYF. As DNA, the CDR3 is TGTGCCAGCAGTCAACTAGCGGTTACGCAGTATTTT.

CDR3 in amino acids: CASSQVWDSAYEQYF. The CDR3 DNA is TGCGCCAGCAGCCAAGTTTGGGACAGCGCCTACGAGCAGTACTTC. This chain uses TRBV4-3 with TRBJ2-7; TRBD1 agrees at 7 bases. The germline gives CDR1 LGHNA, CDR2 YSLEER. V gave up 1 base and J gave up 2 bases; unmatched junction bases: 5. The CDR3 sequence is 15 residues long.

J is TRBJ1-6 and V is TRBV19, with 10 bases lining up with TRBD1. This CDR3 is 15 amino acids long. Germline V gene data show CDR1 as LNHDA and CDR2 as SQIVND (reference sequence). V trimming: 3 bases; J trimming: 10 bases; junction bases outside the gene matches: 6. Here the CDR3 DNA reads TGTGCCAGTAGTATTGGGGACAGGGGTCAGTCACCCCTCCACTTT. It codes for CASSIGDRGQSPLHF.

The chain carries TRBV7-8 and TRBJ2-5; the D is unclear. Trimming took 1 base from V and 2 from J, leaving 8 bases between them. The CDR3 extends over 14 amino acids. Germline CDR1 and CDR2: SGHVS and FQNEAQ. The CDR3 protein is CASSLVRVQETQYF. The CDR3 nucleotides read TGTGCCAGCAGCTTAGTTCGGGTTCAAGAGACCCAGTACTTC.

V is TRBV10-3 and J is TRBJ1-1; a possible D gene is TRBD1 (6 bases). Germline CDR1 reads ENHRY; CDR2 reads SYGVKD. This CDR3 has 13 residues. Written as DNA, the CDR3 is TGTGGGGCCCGGGGACAAACTGGCACTGAAGCTTTCTTT. This translates into CGARGQTGTEAFF.

This chain connects TRBV28 to TRBJ1-4; maybe TRBD1 (5 bases). Germline lookup yields CDR1 MDHEN and CDR2 SYDVKM. V was clipped by 8 bases and J by 5 bases, with 12 bases between them. The CDR3 is 13 amino acids. The CDR3 sequence is CASGAEINEKLFF. As DNA, the CDR3 is TGTGCCAGCGGGGCCGAGATAAATGAAAAACTGTTTTTT.